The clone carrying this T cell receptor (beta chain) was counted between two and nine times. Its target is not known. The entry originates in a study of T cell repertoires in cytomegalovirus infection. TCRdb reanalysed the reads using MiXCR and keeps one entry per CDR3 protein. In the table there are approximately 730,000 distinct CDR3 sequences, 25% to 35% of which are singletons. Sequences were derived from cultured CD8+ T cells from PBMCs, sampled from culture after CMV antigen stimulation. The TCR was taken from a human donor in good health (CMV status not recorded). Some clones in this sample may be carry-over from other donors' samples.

CDR3 amino acids: CASSFRTGQQETQYF. The DNA for the CDR3 is TGTGCCAGCAGCTTTCGGACAGGGCAACAGGAGACCCAGTACTTC. The chain recombines TRBV11-2 with TRBJ2-5; 8 bases are a match to TRBD1. Germline V gene lookup returns CDR1 SGHAT and CDR2 FQNNGV. With 3 bases clipped from V and 5 bases from J, the junction kept 8 bases outside the gene matches. The CDR3 is 15 residues long. The full variable domain, its missing parts supplied by reference TRBV11-2 and TRBJ2-5, is EAGVAQSPRYKIIEKRQSVAFWCNPISGHATLYWYQQILGQGPKLLIQFQNNGVVDDSQLPKDRFSAERLKGVDSTLKIQPAKLEDSAVYLCASSFRTGQQETQYFGPGTRLLVL.